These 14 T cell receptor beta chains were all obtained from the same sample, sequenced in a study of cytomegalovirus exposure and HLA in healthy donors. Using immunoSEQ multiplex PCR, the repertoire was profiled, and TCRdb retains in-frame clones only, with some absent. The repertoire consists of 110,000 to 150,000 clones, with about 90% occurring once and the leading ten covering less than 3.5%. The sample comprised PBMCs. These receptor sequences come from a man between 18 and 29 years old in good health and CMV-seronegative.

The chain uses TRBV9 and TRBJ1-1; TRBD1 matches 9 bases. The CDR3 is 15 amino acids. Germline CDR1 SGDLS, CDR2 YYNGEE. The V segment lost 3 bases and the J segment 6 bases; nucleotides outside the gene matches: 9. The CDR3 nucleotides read TGTGCCAGCAGCGGACCCAGGACAGGGGAGGCTGAAGCTTTCTTT. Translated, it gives CASSGPRTGEAEAFF.

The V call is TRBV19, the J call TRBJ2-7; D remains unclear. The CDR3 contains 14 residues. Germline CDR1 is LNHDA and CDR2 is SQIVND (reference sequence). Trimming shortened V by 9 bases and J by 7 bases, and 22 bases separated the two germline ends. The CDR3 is CASAQMGRPWEQYF. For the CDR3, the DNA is TGTGCCAGCGCCCAGATGGGCCGCCCTTGGGAGCAGTACTTC.

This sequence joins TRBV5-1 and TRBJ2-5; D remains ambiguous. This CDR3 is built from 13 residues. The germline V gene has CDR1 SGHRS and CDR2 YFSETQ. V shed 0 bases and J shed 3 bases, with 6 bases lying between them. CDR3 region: CASSLVVEETQYF. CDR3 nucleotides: TGCGCCAGCAGCTTGGTGGTAGAAGAGACCCAGTACTTC.

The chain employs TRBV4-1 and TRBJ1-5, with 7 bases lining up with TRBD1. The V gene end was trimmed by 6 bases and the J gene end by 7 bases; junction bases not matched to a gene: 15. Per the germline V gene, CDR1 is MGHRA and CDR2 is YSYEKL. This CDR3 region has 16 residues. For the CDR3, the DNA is TGCGCCAGCAGTACAGGGGACTCCCGCTCCTGGCAGCCCCAGCATTTT. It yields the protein CASSTGDSRSWQPQHF.

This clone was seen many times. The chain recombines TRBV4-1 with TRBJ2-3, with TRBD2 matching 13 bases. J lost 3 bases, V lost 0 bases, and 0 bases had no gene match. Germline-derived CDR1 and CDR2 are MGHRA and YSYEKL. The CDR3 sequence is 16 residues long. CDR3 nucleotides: TGCGCCAGCAGCCAAGAGGGACTAGCGGGGACAGATACGCAGTATTTT. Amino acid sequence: CASSQEGLAGTDTQYF.

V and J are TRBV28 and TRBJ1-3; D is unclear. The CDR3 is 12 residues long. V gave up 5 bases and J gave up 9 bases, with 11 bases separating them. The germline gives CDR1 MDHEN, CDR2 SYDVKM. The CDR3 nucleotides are TGTGCCAGCAGTCCACGAATGAGCACCATATATTTT. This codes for CASSPRMSTIYF.

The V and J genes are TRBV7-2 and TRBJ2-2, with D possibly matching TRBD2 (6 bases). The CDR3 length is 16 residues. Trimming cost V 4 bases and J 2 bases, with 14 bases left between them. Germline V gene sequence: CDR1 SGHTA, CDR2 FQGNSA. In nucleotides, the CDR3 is TGTGCCAGCAGCTCCCTCGGGGGACCTAACACCGGGGAGCTGTTTTTT. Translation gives CASSSLGGPNTGELFF.

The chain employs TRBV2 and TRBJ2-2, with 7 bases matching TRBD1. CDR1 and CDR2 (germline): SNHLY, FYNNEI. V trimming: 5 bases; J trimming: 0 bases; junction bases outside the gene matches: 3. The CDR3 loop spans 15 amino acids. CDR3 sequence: CASSRDRSNTGELFF. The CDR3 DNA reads TGTGCCAGCAGTCGGGACAGATCGAACACCGGGGAGCTGTTTTTT.

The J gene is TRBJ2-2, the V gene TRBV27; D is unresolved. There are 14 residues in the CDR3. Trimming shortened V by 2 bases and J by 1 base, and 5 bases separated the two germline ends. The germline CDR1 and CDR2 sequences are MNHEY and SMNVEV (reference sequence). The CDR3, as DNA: TGTGCCAGCAGTTTAAACGGGAACACCGGGGAGCTGTTTTTT. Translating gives CASSLNGNTGELFF.

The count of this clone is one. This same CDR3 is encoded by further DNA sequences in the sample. The CDR3 is CASSPPGTDTQYF. CDR3 coding DNA: TGTGCCAGCTCACCACCCGGGACAGATACGCAGTATTTT. This rearrangement joins TRBV18 to TRBJ2-3; the D is unclear. The germline V gene encodes CDR1 KGHSH and CDR2 LQKENI. CDR3 size: 13 residues. The ends were cut back, 0 bases at V and 3 bases at J, with 4 bases in the middle.

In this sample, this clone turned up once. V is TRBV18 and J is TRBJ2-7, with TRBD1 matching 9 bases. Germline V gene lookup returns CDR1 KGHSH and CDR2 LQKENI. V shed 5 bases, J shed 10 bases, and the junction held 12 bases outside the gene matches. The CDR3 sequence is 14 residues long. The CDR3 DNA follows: TGTGCCAGCTCAGCTACCAGGGACAGGGCCTTTCAGTACTTC. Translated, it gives CASSATRDRAFQYF. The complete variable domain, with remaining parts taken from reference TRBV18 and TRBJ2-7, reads NAGVMQNPRHLVRRRGQEARLRCSPMKGHSHVYWYRQLPEEGLKFMVYLQKENIIDESGMPKERFSAEFPKEGPSILRIQQVVRGDSAAYFCASSATRDRAFQYFGPGTRLTVT.

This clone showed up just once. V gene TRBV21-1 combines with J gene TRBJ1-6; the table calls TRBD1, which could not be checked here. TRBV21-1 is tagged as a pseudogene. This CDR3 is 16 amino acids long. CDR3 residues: CASSNPGTGDRSPLHF. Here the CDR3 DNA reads TGTGCCAGCAGCAACCCCGGGACAGGGGATAGGTCACCCCTCCACTTT.

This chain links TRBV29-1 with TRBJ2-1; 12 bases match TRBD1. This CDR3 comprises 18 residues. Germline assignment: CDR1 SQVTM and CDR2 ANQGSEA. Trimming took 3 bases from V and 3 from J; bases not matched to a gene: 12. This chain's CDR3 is CSVDLRDRGLKGYNEQFF. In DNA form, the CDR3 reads TGCAGCGTTGACCTCAGGGACAGGGGGCTGAAAGGCTACAATGAGCAGTTCTTC.

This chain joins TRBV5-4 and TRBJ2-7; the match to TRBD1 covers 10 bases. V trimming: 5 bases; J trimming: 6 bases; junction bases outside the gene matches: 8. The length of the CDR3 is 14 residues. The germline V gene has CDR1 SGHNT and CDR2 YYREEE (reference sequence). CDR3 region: CASRLPGQGTEQYF. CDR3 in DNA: TGTGCCAGCAGACTCCCGGGACAGGGGACCGAGCAGTACTTC.